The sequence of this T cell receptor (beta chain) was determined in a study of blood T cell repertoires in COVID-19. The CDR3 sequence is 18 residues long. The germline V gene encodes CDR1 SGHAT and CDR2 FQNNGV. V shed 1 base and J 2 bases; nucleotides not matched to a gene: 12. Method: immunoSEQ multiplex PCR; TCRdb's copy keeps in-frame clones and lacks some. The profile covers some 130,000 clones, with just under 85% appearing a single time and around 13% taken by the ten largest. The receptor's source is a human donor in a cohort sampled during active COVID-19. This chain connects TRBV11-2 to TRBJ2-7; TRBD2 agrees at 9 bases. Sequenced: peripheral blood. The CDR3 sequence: CASSLVVSGGAQPYEQYF. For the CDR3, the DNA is TGTGCCAGCAGCTTAGTGGTTAGCGGGGGAGCACAGCCCTACGAGCAGTACTTC.